The 21 T cell receptor beta chains listed next were all sequenced from one sample in a study of cytomegalovirus exposure and HLA in healthy donors. The PCR was carried out with 60 Vbeta primers and 13 Jbeta primers. Clones were read by immunoSEQ multiplex PCR, and TCRdb kept only the in-frame ones, dropping some. This repertoire includes under 200,000 clones. Sequencing was done on a sample of PBMCs. These receptors originate from a woman under 30 in good health and CMV-seropositive.

The rearrangement uses TRBV10-1 and TRBJ1-2, with 10 bases identical to TRBD1. Germline-derived CDR1 and CDR2 are WNHNN and SYGVQD (reference sequence). V lost 8 bases to trimming and J lost 0 bases; unmatched junction nucleotides: 12. This CDR3 spans 17 amino acids. CDR3 loop: CASGAWTGGLSNYGYTF. The DNA of the CDR3 is TGCGCCAGCGGGGCATGGACAGGGGGGCTCTCTAACTATGGCTACACCTTC.

This chain joins TRBV19 and TRBJ1-2; unclear D gene. CDR3 length: 14 residues. Germline V CDR1 and CDR2: LNHDA, SQIVND (reference sequence). V gave up 1 base and J gave up 4 bases, with 10 bases separating them. In nucleotides, the CDR3 is TGTGCCAGTAGTATAGTGGCACCACGCTATGGCTACACCTTC. This codes for CASSIVAPRYGYTF.

The V and J genes are TRBV7-9 and TRBJ2-1; the D is unclear. Germline lookup yields CDR1 SEHNR and CDR2 FQNEAQ (reference sequence). CDR3 length equals 13 residues. Trimming left V 1 base short and J 5 bases short, with 6 bases between. This CDR3 is CASSLDSNNEQFF. CDR3 nucleotide sequence: TGTGCCAGCAGCTTAGACAGCAACAATGAGCAGTTCTTC. The full variable domain, completed using reference TRBV7-9 and TRBJ2-1, is DTGVSQNPRHKITKRGQNVTFRCDPISEHNRLYWYRQTLGQGPEFLTYFQNEAQLEKSRLLSDRFSAERPKGSFSTLEIQRTEQGDSAMYLCASSLDSNNEQFFGPGTRLTVL.

This chain joins TRBV5-5 and TRBJ2-7; 10 bases are shared with TRBD2. There are 16 residues in the CDR3. V lost 4 bases, J lost 2 bases, and 9 bases stayed unmatched. CDR1 is SGHKS, CDR2 YYEKEE, per germline (reference sequence). The CDR3 sequence: CASSRIAGGPPYEQYF. CDR3 coding DNA: TGTGCCAGCAGCAGGATAGCGGGAGGACCTCCCTACGAGCAGTACTTC.

The gene calls are TRBV5-1 and TRBJ1-1, with D hard to call. Germline V CDR1 and CDR2: SGHRS, YFSETQ. The CDR3 extends over 15 amino acids. Trimming pared 0 bases from V and 1 base from J, leaving 10 bases between. DNA for the CDR3: TGCGCCAGCAGCTTGGCCGCCAGTAAGAACACTGAAGCTTTCTTT. It translates to CASSLAASKNTEAFF.

The rearrangement joins TRBV10-3 to TRBJ2-3, with TRBD1 as a possible D gene (5 bases). The length of the CDR3 is 12 residues. Per the germline V gene, CDR1 is ENHRY and CDR2 is SYGVKD. Trimming shortened V by 3 bases and J by 4 bases, and 5 bases separated the two germline ends. For the CDR3, the DNA is TGTGCCATCAGTGAAGGGGCAGATACGCAGTATTTT. It specifies CAISEGADTQYF.

The rearrangement links TRBV11-3 to TRBJ2-1, with TRBD2 matching 15 bases. This CDR3 is 15 amino acids long. CDR1 SGHNT and CDR2 YENEEA come from the germline V gene. Losses at the gene ends were 5 bases for V and 7 bases for J; bases not matched to a gene: 3. As DNA, the CDR3 is TGTGCCAGCAGCCGGGGACTAGCGGGGGGTAATGAGCAGTTCTTC. As protein: CASSRGLAGGNEQFF.

This sequence joins TRBV7-2 and TRBJ1-4; no clear D. CDR1 is SGHTA and CDR2 is FQGNSA in the germline V gene. The ends were cut back, 2 bases at V and 14 bases at J, with 9 bases in the middle. CDR3 length: 11 residues. CDR3 residues: CASSLYGGLFF. CDR3 coding DNA: TGTGCCAGCAGCTTATACGGAGGGCTGTTTTTT.

The V and J genes are TRBV19 and TRBJ2-6; 7 bases line up with TRBD1. J lost 1 base, V lost 6 bases, and 12 bases had no gene match. Germline CDR1 reads LNHDA; CDR2 reads SQIVND (reference sequence). There are 18 residues in the CDR3. CDR3 loop: CASRPRDSPRSGANVLTF. In DNA, the CDR3 is TGTGCCAGTAGGCCCAGGGACAGTCCAAGGTCTGGGGCCAACGTCCTGACTTTC.

The chain couples TRBV28 to TRBJ2-7, with 7 bases that match TRBD1. Germline lookup yields CDR1 MDHEN and CDR2 SYDVKM. J gave up 3 bases and V 2 bases, and 7 bases lay outside the gene matches. The CDR3 is 15 residues long. CDR3 nucleotide sequence: TGTGCCAGCAGTTTACCCGGGCAGGGGGACTACGAGCAGTACTTC. This codes for CASSLPGQGDYEQYF.

The chain employs TRBV2 and TRBJ1-6; D uncertain. Looked up from germline, CDR1 is SNHLY and CDR2 is FYNNEI. V gave up 8 bases and J gave up 0 bases, with 11 bases separating them. This CDR3 region has 15 residues. CDR3 DNA sequence: TGTGCCAGCGTAGAGGGAGGCTCCTATAATTCACCCCTCCACTTT. Amino acids: CASVEGGSYNSPLHF.

The rearrangement links TRBV19 to TRBJ1-2; tentatively, D is TRBD1 (6 bases). The CDR3 is 16 residues long. V shed 1 base and J shed 6 bases, with 18 bases lying between them. Germline V gene sequence: CDR1 LNHDA, CDR2 SQIVND (reference sequence). The CDR3 loop is CASSIGTATPLDGYTF. CDR3 in DNA: TGTGCCAGTAGTATAGGGACAGCGACTCCCCTCGATGGCTACACCTTC. The variable domain in full, with the rest retrieved from reference TRBV19 and TRBJ1-2, is DGGITQSPKYLFRKEGQNVTLSCEQNLNHDAMYWYRQDPGQGLRLIYYSQIVNDFQKGDIAEGYSVSREKKESFPLTVTSAQKNPTAFYLCASSIGTATPLDGYTFGSGTRLTVV.

The CDR3 DNA follows: TGTGCCAGCAGTCCAAGGGGCTCCTACAATGAGCAGTTCTTC. Protein: CASSPRGSYNEQFF. This rearrangement joins TRBV6-6 to TRBJ2-1, with a possible D match to TRBD1 (5 bases). The CDR3 sequence is 14 residues long. Germline V gives CDR1 MNHNY, CDR2 SVGAGI (reference sequence). V was pared by 5 bases and J by 0 bases, with 8 bases between.

The J gene is TRBJ1-1, the V gene TRBV29-1; D call uncertain. The germline gives CDR1 SQVTM, CDR2 ANQGSEA. Trimming left V 4 bases short and J 5 bases short, with 11 bases between. This CDR3 has 12 residues. This chain's CDR3 is CSVVDRRTEAFF. The DNA of the CDR3 is TGCAGCGTTGTTGACCGGCGGACTGAAGCTTTCTTT.

The chain employs TRBV25-1 and TRBJ1-4; D unresolved. The CDR3 runs to 16 residues. The V gene's germline CDR1 is MGHDK and CDR2 SYGVNS. V was trimmed by 4 bases and J by 8 bases, leaving 20 bases between them. The CDR3 region has the DNA TGTGCCAGCAGTGGGCCCCCAGGTACGACGGGGGAAAAACTGTTTTTT. Its protein product is CASSGPPGTTGEKLFF.

This chain links TRBV6-5 with TRBJ1-6; a weak D match, TRBD1 (6 bases). CDR3 size: 14 residues. From germline, CDR1 is MNHEY and CDR2 SVGAGI. V was trimmed by 6 bases and J by 3 bases, leaving 9 bases between them. CDR3 loop: CASRRTDYNSPLHF. The CDR3 coding sequence is TGTGCCAGCAGGCGGACAGACTATAATTCACCCCTCCACTTT.

Concerning this clone itself: Other DNA sequences in this specimen translate into the identical CDR3. The J gene is TRBJ2-1, the V gene TRBV12-5; D gene unclear. The V end lost 6 bases, the J end lost 8 bases, and 11 bases lay between the germline ends. The germline CDR1 and CDR2 sequences are LGHNT and FRNRAP. The CDR3 has 12 residues. Written as DNA, the CDR3 is TGTGCTAGTGGACCAGCCAGCGATGAGCAGTTCTTC. Translation: CASGPASDEQFF.

The chain carries TRBV5-1 and TRBJ2-7, with 9 bases aligning to TRBD1. Germline V gives CDR1 SGHRS, CDR2 YFSETQ. With 4 bases clipped from V and 4 bases from J, the junction kept 6 bases outside the gene matches. This CDR3 is built from 14 residues. The CDR3 is CASSPQGAQYEQYF. For the CDR3, the DNA is TGCGCCAGCAGCCCACAGGGGGCGCAATACGAGCAGTACTTC.

The V and J genes are TRBV28 and TRBJ2-2, with TRBD2 matching over 13 bases. CDR1 is MDHEN, CDR2 SYDVKM, per germline. This CDR3 comprises 16 residues. V trimming: 11 bases; J trimming: 0 bases; junction bases outside the gene matches: 6. CDR3 loop: CAAWTSGGTNTGELFF. Written as DNA, the CDR3 is TGTGCCGCATGGACTAGCGGGGGCACGAACACCGGGGAGCTGTTTTTT.

This chain connects TRBV19 to TRBJ2-7, with a possible D match to TRBD2 (6 bases). Germline lookup yields CDR1 LNHDA and CDR2 SQIVND (reference sequence). This CDR3 spans 15 amino acids. V gave up 6 bases and J gave up 1 base, with 16 bases separating them. The CDR3 loop is CASSDGSGSSYEQYF. The CDR3, as DNA: TGTGCCAGTAGCGACGGGAGCGGGTCATCCTACGAGCAGTACTTC.

The chain carries TRBV5-1 and TRBJ1-1; a weak D match, TRBD1 (5 bases). CDR1 and CDR2 from the germline V gene are SGHRS and YFSETQ. The V end was cut by 2 bases, the J end by 5 bases, with 10 bases between. The CDR3 extends over 13 amino acids. The CDR3 loop is CASSFLGGTEAFF. DNA for the CDR3: TGCGCCAGCAGCTTTCTCGGGGGGACTGAAGCTTTCTTT.